A single sample is the source of the 17 T cell receptor beta chains below, sequenced in a study of blood T cell repertoires in COVID-19. Produced via immunoSEQ multiplex PCR; TCRdb's table is partial and in-frame only. The table shows hundreds of thousands of clones, with 75% to 90% occurring only once. Source material: peripheral blood. The receptors were gathered from a man in his forties or fifties with acute or convalescent COVID-19.

V is TRBV5-1 and J is TRBJ1-1, with 8 positions matching TRBD1. The CDR3 extends over 14 amino acids. Trimming at V came to 5 bases and at J to 1 base, leaving 4 bases not matched to a gene. Germline V gene data show CDR1 as SGHRS and CDR2 as YFSETQ. CDR3 bases: TGCGCCAGCAGACCTACAGGGGGGAACACTGAAGCTTTCTTT. Protein product: CASRPTGGNTEAFF.

This chain connects TRBV19 to TRBJ1-2; possibly TRBD1 for D (5 bases). V dropped 4 bases and J dropped 4 bases, with 19 bases sitting between them. CDR1 and CDR2 from the germline V gene are LNHDA and SQIVND (reference sequence). This CDR3 is 16 amino acids long. CDR3 residues: CASSKGTRERSYGYTF. Here the CDR3 DNA reads TGTGCCAGTAGTAAAGGGACTAGGGAGAGGAGCTATGGCTACACCTTC.

This clone was detected only a few times. The chain couples TRBV24-1 to TRBJ1-5, with D possibly matching TRBD1 (6 bases). The CDR3 runs to 12 residues. Germline V gene lookup returns CDR1 KGHDR and CDR2 SFDVKD. V lost 3 bases and J lost 10, with 9 bases in between. DNA of the CDR3: TGTGCCACCAGTGATGAGGGGGAACCCCAGCATTTT. The encoded protein is CATSDEGEPQHF.

The rearrangement links TRBV5-5 to TRBJ1-1; 9 bases fit TRBD1. Germline loops: CDR1 SGHKS, CDR2 YYEKEE (reference sequence). The V segment lost 4 bases and the J segment 11 bases; nucleotides outside the gene matches: 9. The CDR3 covers 13 residues. The CDR3 DNA is TGTGCCAGCAGCACCGGGACAGGGTTTTCGGCTTTCTTT. It translates to CASSTGTGFSAFF.

This chain connects TRBV4-2 to TRBJ1-4; 8 bases map to TRBD1. V dropped 3 bases and J dropped 8; count of bases not matched to a gene: 5. The CDR3 length is 14 residues. Germline V gene sequence: CDR1 LGHNA, CDR2 YNFKEQ. The CDR3 nucleotides are TGTGCCAGCAGCCAGACAGGGGTGGAGGAAAAACTGTTTTTT. Its protein is CASSQTGVEEKLFF.

The CDR3 sequence is CSVSGGYNQPQHF. The CDR3 region has the DNA TGCAGCGTTTCAGGGGGGTACAATCAGCCCCAGCATTTT. The chain is built from TRBV29-1 and TRBJ1-5, with 7 bases aligning to TRBD1. Germline V gene sequence: CDR1 SQVTM, CDR2 ANQGSEA. There are 13 residues in the CDR3. Trimming took 5 bases from V and 3 from J; bases not matched to a gene: 4.

About this clone itself: Other DNA variants within this sample encode the same CDR3. V and J are TRBV12-3 or TRBV12-4 and TRBJ1-1; D not certain. The CDR3 is made up of 13 amino acids. Trimming cost V 1 base and J 3 bases, with 6 bases left between them. The CDR3 loop reads CASSLGGHTEAFF. CDR3 coding DNA: TGTGCCAGCAGTTTAGGCGGCCACACTGAAGCTTTCTTT.

This clone was counted only a few times. The genes are TRBV24-1 and TRBJ1-2; 8 nucleotides align to TRBD1. The CDR3 loop spans 13 amino acids. Germline V gives CDR1 KGHDR, CDR2 SFDVKD. V lost 4 bases and J lost 4; bases outside the gene matches: 1. In DNA, the CDR3 is TGTGCCACCAGTGAGGACAGGGCCTATGGCTACACCTTC. Translating gives CATSEDRAYGYTF.

This sequence joins TRBV7-2 and TRBJ2-7, with TRBD1 identical over 7 bases. This CDR3 is built from 14 residues. V shed 4 bases and J 5 bases; nucleotides not matched to a gene: 8. Germline V CDR1 and CDR2: SGHTA, FQGNSA. CDR3 in DNA: TGTGCCAGCAGCTGGGACAGCCGAGGGGACGAGCAGTACTTC. Its translation is CASSWDSRGDEQYF.

The V gene is TRBV2, the J gene TRBJ2-2; 9 nucleotides agree with TRBD1. Germline CDR1 and CDR2: SNHLY and FYNNEI. The CDR3 length is 16 residues. V gave up 5 bases and J gave up 5 bases; unmatched junction bases: 9. The CDR3 spells CASSPLGQGWTGELFF. CDR3 coding DNA: TGTGCCAGCAGTCCCCTCGGACAGGGGTGGACCGGGGAGCTGTTTTTT.

The V call is TRBV24-1, the J call TRBJ1-1; a weak D match, TRBD1 (6 bases). This CDR3 contains 13 residues. V gave up 4 bases and J gave up 7 bases, with 12 bases separating them. CDR1 and CDR2 from the germline V gene are KGHDR and SFDVKD. CDR3 coding DNA: TGTGCCACCAGTGACCCCGGACAGCTTGAAGCTTTCTTT. Its protein product is CATSDPGQLEAFF.

The genes are TRBV6-5 and TRBJ1-5; no clear D gene. Germline V gene lookup returns CDR1 MNHEY and CDR2 SVGAGI. Trimming cost V 0 bases and J 4 bases, with 7 bases left between them. The CDR3 is 14 residues long. CDR3 region: CASSYSRLNQPQHF. In DNA, the CDR3 is TGTGCCAGCAGTTACTCCCGCCTAAATCAGCCCCAGCATTTT.

The chain links TRBV7-9 to TRBJ2-3; no firm D call. There are 13 residues in the CDR3. CDR1 is SEHNR, CDR2 FQNEAQ, per germline (reference sequence). V lost 1 base and J 2 bases, leaving 4 bases between the germline ends. The CDR3 loop reads CASSLGDTDTQYF. DNA for the CDR3: TGTGCCAGCAGCTTAGGAGACACAGATACGCAGTATTTT.

J is TRBJ2-7 and V is TRBV11-3; 10 positions match TRBD2. Germline V gives CDR1 SGHNT, CDR2 YENEEA. V was pared by 2 bases and J by 7 bases, with 8 bases of the junction left unmatched. CDR3 length: 15 residues. DNA for the CDR3: TGTGCCAGCAGCTTAAGGAGCGGGGGGGCGAATGAGCAGTACTTC. Translated, it gives CASSLRSGGANEQYF.

The CDR3 protein is CASSIKSGDSYEQYF. CDR3 nucleotides: TGTGCCAGTAGTATAAAGTCAGGGGACTCCTACGAGCAGTACTTC. The rearrangement links TRBV19 to TRBJ2-7, with a possible D match to TRBD1 (6 bases). The germline V gene encodes CDR1 LNHDA and CDR2 SQIVND (reference sequence). The V gene lost 2 bases and the J gene lost 0 bases, with 11 bases spanning the gap. This CDR3 comprises 15 residues.

The V gene is TRBV2, the J gene TRBJ2-7, with D maybe TRBD2 (6 bases). This CDR3 contains 13 residues. Trimming took 3 bases from V and 6 from J, leaving 12 bases between them. Germline V gene data show CDR1 as SNHLY and CDR2 as FYNNEI. DNA for the CDR3: TGTGCCAGCAGTGAGGAGGGGCAGGGCGAGCAGTACTTC. It yields the protein CASSEEGQGEQYF.

The chain has TRBV4-2 and TRBJ1-2; the D is unclear. The V gene lost 4 bases and the J gene lost 5 bases, with 23 bases spanning the gap. The CDR3 has 17 amino acids. Germline values: CDR1 LGHNA, CDR2 YNFKEQ. In DNA, the CDR3 is TGTGCCAGCAGCCTATCTAGCCAGGTCGGAGGTGGGTATGGCTACACCTTC. This encodes CASSLSSQVGGGYGYTF.